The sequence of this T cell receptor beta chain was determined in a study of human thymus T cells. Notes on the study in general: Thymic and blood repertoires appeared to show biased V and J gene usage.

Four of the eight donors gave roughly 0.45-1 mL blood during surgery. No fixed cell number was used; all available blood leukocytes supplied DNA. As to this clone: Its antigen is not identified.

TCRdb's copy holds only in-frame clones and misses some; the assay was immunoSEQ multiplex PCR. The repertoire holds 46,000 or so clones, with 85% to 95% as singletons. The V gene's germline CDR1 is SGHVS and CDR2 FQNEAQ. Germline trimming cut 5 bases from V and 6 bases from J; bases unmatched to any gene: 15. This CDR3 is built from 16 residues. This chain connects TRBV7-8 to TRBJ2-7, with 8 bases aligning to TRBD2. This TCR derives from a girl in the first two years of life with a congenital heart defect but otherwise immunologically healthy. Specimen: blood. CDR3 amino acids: CASSPDRVAGTGEQYF. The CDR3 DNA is TGTGCCAGCAGCCCCGACCGGGTAGCGGGGACGGGCGAGCAGTACTTC.